A selection of T cell receptor beta chains follows, all from one sample in a study of regulatory T cells in long-lasting Graves disease. MiXCR was run by TCRdb on the multiplex PCR reads, yielding one entry per CDR3 protein. The data contain 350,000 to 500,000 distinct CDR3 sequences, about 15% of them singletons. The sample was also reused in another study, on T cells in Graves' hyperthyroidism and ophthalmopathy.

The sample was peripheral blood mononuclear cells (PBMCs), taken at new diagnosis, from a patient treated with antithyroid drugs. These receptors were taken from a woman aged 45-59 years with Graves disease. Each CDR3 is given with its conserved first and last residue. Fields, in order: V gene, CDR3 length, clone size, J gene, D gene, CDR3 DNA, CDR3 protein. A D gene is named only where the DNA matches it firmly. Size is stated for part of the rows, as once, few or many counts, or as a class when the clone is expanded.

TRBV5-1,16,.,TRBJ2-7,TRBD2,TGCGCCAGCAGCTTGGCTCTAGCGGGAGGGCCACACGAGCAGTACTTC,CASSLALAGGPHEQYF
TRBV28,15,many,TRBJ2-1,.,TGTGCCAGCAGTTTGGAGGGAGCTTTCTACAATGAGCAGTTCTTC,CASSLEGAFYNEQFF
TRBV20-1,13,many,TRBJ2-7,.,TGCAGTGCTAGGGGCCAGGTTCTCTACGAGCAGTACTTC,CSARGQVLYEQYF
TRBV3-1,18,many,TRBJ2-3,TRBD2,TGTGCCAGCAGCCAAGAAAAACTAGCGGGAGGGTTAGGGGATACGCAGTATTTT,CASSQEKLAGGLGDTQYF
TRBV2,16,many,TRBJ2-1,TRBD2,TGTGCCAGCAGTGCTGAGCTAGCGGGAGTAGGCAATGAGCAGTTCTTC,CASSAELAGVGNEQFF
TRBV20-1,12,many,TRBJ2-1,.,TGCAGTGCTAGTTTGGAGTACAATGAGCAGTTCTTC,CSASLEYNEQFF
TRBV18,13,many,TRBJ1-1,.,TGTGCCAGCTCAACACAGGGAGCCACTGAAGCTTTCTTT,CASSTQGATEAFF
TRBV5-4,15,many,TRBJ2-7,TRBD1,TGTGCCAGCAGCTTTGTGGGACAGGGGTGGTACGAGCAGTACTTC,CASSFVGQGWYEQYF
TRBV6-5,19,few,TRBJ2-2,TRBD2,TGTGCCAGCAGTTCCATTGGGCTAGCGGGAGGGTCGAACACCGGGGAGCTGTTTTTT,CASSSIGLAGGSNTGELFF
TRBV7-9,18,many,TRBJ2-2,TRBD2,TGTGCCAGCACCGCCGGGAGGGTCGGGGATTCGAACACCGGGGAGCTGTTTTTT,CASTAGRVGDSNTGELFF
TRBV12-3/TRBV12-4,15,many,TRBJ1-5,TRBD1,TGTGCCAGCAGTTTCAACAGGGGAAACAATCAGCCCCAGCATTTT,CASSFNRGNNQPQHF
TRBV28,16,many,TRBJ2-5,TRBD2,TGTGCCAGCAGTCACTTAGCGGGAGGGGGCCAAGAGACCCAGTACTTC,CASSHLAGGGQETQYF
TRBV6-2/TRBV6-3,12,few,TRBJ2-1,.,TGTGCCAGCAGTTACAAAGGTTCTGAGCAGTTCTTC,CASSYKGSEQFF
TRBV7-3,15,many,TRBJ1-4,TRBD1,TGTGCCAGCAGGTTTGTGGGACAGAGAAATGAAAAACTGTTTTTT,CASRFVGQRNEKLFF